The 5 T cell receptor beta chains below all came from one sample that was sequenced in a study of vaccination and CD4 T cells after COVID-19. The treatment: approximately 11-day PBMC culture with coronavirus spike peptide pools or control peptides (ViraFEST assay). Their antigen targets remain unknown. The Oncomine TCR Beta short-read assay was applied to DNA of cultured CD4+ T cells. TCRdb independently ran MiXCR on the PCR reads; one entry per CDR3 protein. Of some 8,500 distinct CDR3 sequences in the sample, about 55% were seen once. Sequencing was performed on CD4+ T cells from blood, cultured in vitro. These receptors all stem from a human donor who had recovered from COVID-19.

The rearrangement uses TRBV6-2 or TRBV6-3 and TRBJ2-7; D gene ambiguous. The CDR3 totals 13 residues. Germline V CDR1 and CDR2: MNHEY, SVGEGT. V was shortened by 0 bases and J by 5 bases, with 8 bases between the two germline ends. CDR3 loop: CASSYSVVNEQYF. The CDR3 nucleotides are TGTGCCAGCAGTTACTCGGTCGTTAACGAGCAGTACTTC.

There are a few counts of this clonotype. This chain connects TRBV12-3 or TRBV12-4 to TRBJ2-3; D remains ambiguous. The CDR3 contains 15 residues. V was cut by 6 bases and J by 0 bases, with 13 bases left in between. CDR3 loop: CASSLLPTSTDTQYF. The CDR3 nucleotides read TGTGCCAGCAGCCTCCTCCCTACCAGCACAGATACGCAGTATTTT.

This chain links TRBV3-1 with TRBJ2-2; D is ambiguous. Germline V lookup: CDR1 LGHDT, CDR2 YNNKEL (reference sequence). Trimming took 1 base from V and 5 from J, leaving 8 bases between them. The CDR3 is 14 residues long. The DNA of the CDR3 is TGTGCCAGCAGCCAAGGATCAGTTACCGGGGAGCTGTTTTTT. The encoded protein is CASSQGSVTGELFF.

V usage is TRBV19 and J usage is TRBJ1-3; 7 bases are a match to TRBD1. Per the germline V gene, CDR1 is LNHDA and CDR2 is SQIVND (reference sequence). There are 16 residues in the CDR3. The V gene end was trimmed by 3 bases and the J gene end by 4 bases; junction bases not matched to a gene: 9. The CDR3 loop is CASSMHDTGQGNTIYF. The DNA of the CDR3 is TGTGCCAGTAGTATGCACGACACGGGACAGGGAAACACCATATATTTT.

This clonotype occurred a few times. The gene calls are TRBV7-9 and TRBJ1-6; tentative D call: TRBD1 (5 bases). The length of the CDR3 is 15 residues. The germline V and J ends were trimmed by 5 bases and 7 bases, with 15 bases remaining between them. CDR1 and CDR2 from the germline V gene are SEHNR and FQNEAQ (reference sequence). The CDR3 spells CASSGTTGGNSPLHF. The CDR3 nucleotides are TGTGCCAGCAGCGGGACGACCGGAGGGAATTCACCCCTCCACTTT.